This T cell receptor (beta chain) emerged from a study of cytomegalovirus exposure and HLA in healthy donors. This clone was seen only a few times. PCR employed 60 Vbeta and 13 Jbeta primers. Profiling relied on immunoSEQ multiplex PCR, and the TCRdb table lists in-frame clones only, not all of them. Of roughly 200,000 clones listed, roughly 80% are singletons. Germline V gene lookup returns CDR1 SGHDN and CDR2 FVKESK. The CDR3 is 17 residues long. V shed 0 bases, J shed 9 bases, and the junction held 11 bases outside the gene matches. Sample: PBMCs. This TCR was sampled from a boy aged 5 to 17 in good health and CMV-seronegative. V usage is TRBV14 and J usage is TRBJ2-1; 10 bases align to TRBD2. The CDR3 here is CASSQDERLAGDVEQFF. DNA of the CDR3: TGTGCCAGCAGCCAAGATGAGAGGCTAGCGGGAGACGTTGAGCAGTTCTTC.